These 5 T cell receptor beta chains originate from one sample sequenced in a study of blood T cells in healthy people across ages. Then a second PCR, running about 6 to 12 cycles, was carried out with a sample-barcoded 5' primer and a J-beta primer mix. TCRdb passed the 5' RACE reads through MiXCR, listing each CDR3 protein once. The sample has some 800,000 distinct CDR3 sequences; just under 25% are singletons. This sample was also put to use in a study of T cells of mothers and their children.

Sequenced input: blood. The receptors stem from a boy aged 5-17 years in good health.

This clonotype has more than one count but fewer than ten. This chain joins TRBV10-3 and TRBJ1-4, with 8 bases identical to TRBD1. The CDR3 runs 15 residues. CDR1 is ENHRY and CDR2 is SYGVKD in the germline V gene. The trim removed 4 bases at V and 8 bases at J, leaving 9 bases unmatched. The CDR3 protein is CAISATGVLREKLFF. For the CDR3, the DNA is TGTGCCATCAGTGCGACAGGGGTGCTCAGAGAAAAACTGTTTTTT.

The chain employs TRBV6-2 or TRBV6-3 and TRBJ2-7, with TRBD1 identical over 8 bases. CDR3 length: 17 residues. The J segment lost 4 bases and the V segment lost 2 bases, leaving 13 bases of the junction unmatched. The germline gives CDR1 MNHEY, CDR2 SVGEGT. The CDR3 DNA sequence: TGTGCCAGCAGTTACGCGAACAGGGGGGCGTTCGGGTACGAGCAGTACTTC. This codes for CASSYANRGAFGYEQYF.

V is TRBV4-1 and J is TRBJ2-5, with D hard to call. The CDR3 consists of 16 residues. Between the trimmed V and J ends, which lost 4 bases and 2 bases, there was a span of 17 bases. The germline V gene has CDR1 MGHRA and CDR2 YSYEKL. The CDR3 DNA follows: TGCGCCAGCAGCCGTCATCGGCAGGCGGTACAAGAGACCCAGTACTTC. Translated, it gives CASSRHRQAVQETQYF.

CDR3 sequence reads: CSARVSGWSSYNEQFF. CDR3 in DNA: TGCAGTGCTAGAGTTTCCGGGTGGAGCTCCTACAATGAGCAGTTCTTC. The chain couples TRBV20-1 to TRBJ2-1; D remains ambiguous. This CDR3 spans 16 amino acids. Trimming removed 1 base at V and 0 bases at J, with 13 bases between. Germline CDR1 and CDR2: DFQATT and SNEGSKA (reference sequence).

The chain carries TRBV11-2 and TRBJ2-3; D not certain. Trimming took off 8 bases at V and 4 bases at J, with 19 bases between the two ends. CDR1 is SGHAT and CDR2 is FQNNGV in the germline V gene. The CDR3 sequence is 15 residues long. The CDR3 sequence is CASGEMTNGADTQYF. In DNA form, the CDR3 reads TGTGCCAGCGGCGAAATGACAAATGGCGCAGATACGCAGTATTTT.